These T cell receptor beta chains were read from a single sample in a study of blood T cell repertoires in COVID-19. TCRdb keeps only in-frame clones here, not all; method: immunoSEQ multiplex PCR. The sample yields some 45,000 clones, 86% seen once. The sample comprised peripheral blood. Receptor source: a human donor in a cohort sampled during active COVID-19. CDR3s include the opening cysteine and the closing phenylalanine or tryptophan. D genes are given only for firm matches. Size is stated for part of the rows, as once, few or many counts, or as a class when the clone is expanded.

d_gene	v_gene	j_gene	abundance	CDR3aa	CDR3nt
TRBD1	TRBV11-2	TRBJ1-6	NA	CASSLGDRASNSPLHF	TGTGCCAGCAGCTTAGGGGACAGGGCTTCTAATTCACCCCTCCACTTT
NA	TRBV3-1/TRBV3-2	TRBJ1-2	NA	CASSLARGVNYGYTF	TGTGCCAGCAGCCTTGCTCGTGGAGTTAACTATGGCTACACCTTC
TRBD1	TRBV28	TRBJ1-2	once	CASSLQGDEGYTF	TGTGCCAGCAGTTTACAGGGGGATGAGGGCTACACCTTC
TRBD2	TRBV7-2	TRBJ2-5	NA	CASSLNSGGLQETQYF	TGTGCCAGCAGCTTAAATAGCGGGGGGCTCCAAGAGACCCAGTACTTC
TRBD1	TRBV30	TRBJ2-7	NA	CAWQRTGLSYEQYF	TGTGCCTGGCAACGGACAGGGCTTTCCTACGAGCAGTACTTC
NA	TRBV15	TRBJ1-6	NA	CATSTGGSNSPLHF	TGTGCCACCAGCACGGGGGGAAGTAATTCACCCCTCCACTTT
TRBD1	TRBV7-9	TRBJ2-1	NA	CASSPGQGASNEQFF	TGTGCCAGCAGCCCGGGACAGGGGGCAAGCAATGAGCAGTTCTTC
TRBD1	TRBV18	TRBJ2-5	NA	CASSPTGDPQETQYF	TGTGCCAGCTCACCTACAGGGGACCCCCAAGAGACCCAGTACTTC
NA	TRBV29-1	TRBJ2-7	NA	CSGGGGRSYEQYF	TGCAGCGGAGGGGGGGGCCGCTCCTACGAGCAGTACTTC
NA	TRBV29-1	TRBJ1-3	NA	CSVARSGNTIYF	TGCAGCGTTGCGAGGTCGGGAAACACCATATATTTT
NA	TRBV27	TRBJ1-6	few	CASTSAWGPLSTLHF	TGTGCCAGCACCTCCGCTTGGGGGCCCCTCTCTACCCTCCACTTT
NA	TRBV5-4	TRBJ1-2	NA	CASSLDRKSSYGYTF	TGTGCCAGCAGCTTGGACAGGAAGTCTAGCTATGGCTACACCTTC
NA	TRBV9	TRBJ2-3	NA	CASSPASSAGDTQYF	TGTGCCAGCAGCCCCGCCTCTTCCGCCGGGGATACGCAGTATTTT
TRBD1	TRBV4-2	TRBJ2-3	NA	CASSQDYRQGTDTQYF	TGTGCCAGCAGCCAAGATTATAGACAGGGTACCGATACGCAGTATTTT
TRBD1	TRBV11-1	TRBJ1-2	NA	CASSPFAGGYYGYTF	TGTGCCAGCAGCCCCTTTGCAGGGGGATACTATGGCTACACCTTC
NA	TRBV6-4	TRBJ1-6	few	CASIKQTPYNSPLHF	TGTGCCAGCATAAAACAGACCCCCTATAATTCACCCCTCCACTTT
TRBD2	TRBV5-6	TRBJ2-2	NA	CASSLGQRGGTGELFF	TGTGCCAGCAGCTTGGGCCAGCGGGGGGGCACCGGGGAGCTGTTTTTT
TRBD2	TRBV28	TRBJ2-7	NA	CVTGTSAPYEQYF	TGTGTCACAGGAACTAGCGCACCCTACGAGCAGTACTTC
TRBD1	TRBV10-2	TRBJ1-2	NA	CASSDGEQGSYGYTF	TGCGCCAGCAGTGATGGGGAACAGGGGAGCTATGGCTACACCTTC
TRBD1	TRBV6-5	TRBJ2-7	NA	CASGQTGDSYEQYF	TGTGCCAGCGGACAGACAGGGGACTCCTACGAGCAGTACTTC
NA	TRBV4-1	TRBJ1-1	NA	CASSQEPMNTEAFF	TGCGCCAGCAGCCAAGAGCCTATGAACACTGAAGCTTTCTTT
TRBD1	TRBV7-8	TRBJ2-4	NA	CASSRPGQGAKNIQYF	TGTGCCAGCAGCCGACCCGGACAGGGGGCCAAAAACATTCAGTACTTC
NA	TRBV30	TRBJ2-7	NA	CAWSTSSSYEQYF	TGTGCCTGGAGTACCTCTAGCTCCTACGAGCAGTACTTC